The 19 T cell receptor beta chains given below trace back to one sample, sequenced in a study of blood T cell repertoires in COVID-19. Assay used: immunoSEQ multiplex PCR; TCRdb lists only in-frame clones, some missing. The sample contains about 160,000 clones, approximately 86% of which appear only once. The specimen sequenced was peripheral blood. Receptors originate from a woman aged 55-69 years who had recovered from COVID-19.

This chain links TRBV5-8 with TRBJ1-4; TRBD1 might be the D (6 bases). V dropped 5 bases and J dropped 0 bases, with 14 bases sitting between them. Germline CDR1 SGHTS, CDR2 YDEGEE. The CDR3 length is 16 residues. The CDR3 nucleotides read TGTGCCAGCAGTAACTCAGGGGCCGCAACTAATGAAAAACTGTTTTTT. Encoded protein: CASSNSGAATNEKLFF.

As to this clone: This sample also contains other DNA sequences that code for the same CDR3. J is TRBJ1-1 and V is TRBV18, with a tentative D call TRBD1 (5 bases). Germline V CDR1 and CDR2: KGHSH, LQKENI. V was shortened by 3 bases and J by 1 base, with 9 bases between the two germline ends. The CDR3 has 14 residues. DNA for the CDR3: TGTGCCAGCTCACCGCAGGGAACGAACACTGAAGCTTTCTTT. It encodes CASSPQGTNTEAFF.

This clone showed up many times. This sequence joins TRBV30 and TRBJ1-6; 9 bases agree with TRBD1. Trimming took 3 bases from V and 7 from J; bases not matched to a gene: 7. The V gene's germline CDR1 is GTSNPN and CDR2 SVGIG (reference sequence). The CDR3 is 15 residues long. The CDR3 sequence: CAWSTGGAGNSPLHF. DNA of the CDR3: TGTGCCTGGAGCACAGGGGGCGCTGGGAATTCACCCCTCCACTTT.

The chain is built from TRBV4-1 and TRBJ1-6; 8 nucleotides align to TRBD1. This CDR3 spans 16 amino acids. Germline trimming cut 0 bases from V and 4 bases from J; bases unmatched to any gene: 2. Germline CDR1 MGHRA, CDR2 YSYEKL. The CDR3 is CASSQEGTGYNSPLHF. The DNA of the CDR3 is TGCGCCAGCAGCCAAGAAGGGACAGGTTATAATTCACCCCTCCACTTT.

The chain couples TRBV10-3 to TRBJ1-5, with 12 positions matching TRBD1. The germline CDR1 and CDR2 sequences are ENHRY and SYGVKD. V was clipped by 0 bases and J by 7 bases; unmatched bases: 1. This CDR3 has 15 amino acids. The DNA for the CDR3 is TGTGCCATCAGTGAGTCCGGGACAGGGGGCCAGCCCCAGCATTTT. Its protein is CAISESGTGGQPQHF.

The chain carries TRBV28 and TRBJ1-5; TRBD1 might be the D (5 bases). With 9 bases removed from V and 4 bases from J, the gap between germline ends came to 7 bases. The V gene's germline CDR1 is MDHEN and CDR2 SYDVKM. The CDR3 has 11 amino acids. CDR3 residues: CASQGNQPQHF. The CDR3 DNA is TGTGCCAGTCAGGGTAATCAGCCCCAGCATTTT.

This clone was detected only once. The rearrangement links TRBV28 to TRBJ2-7, with 11 nucleotides matching TRBD2. CDR1 and CDR2 (germline): MDHEN, SYDVKM. Germline trimming cut 8 bases from V and 3 bases from J; bases unmatched to any gene: 9. The CDR3 sequence is 15 residues long. CDR3 amino acids: CASLGLAGGLYEQYF. For the CDR3, the DNA is TGTGCCAGCCTGGGGCTAGCGGGGGGCCTCTACGAGCAGTACTTC.

The J gene is TRBJ1-4, the V gene TRBV7-9; a possible D gene is TRBD1 (5 bases). Trimming removed 5 bases from V and 5 bases from J, with 12 bases in between. Germline CDR1 and CDR2: SEHNR and FQNEAQ (reference sequence). The CDR3 runs 14 residues. CDR3 nucleotides: TGTGCCAGCAGCCTCGACAGACTGAATGAAAAACTGTTTTTT. Translating it yields CASSLDRLNEKLFF.

The J gene is TRBJ1-5, the V gene TRBV19; D uncertain. This CDR3 comprises 18 residues. Germline CDR1 reads LNHDA; CDR2 reads SQIVND (reference sequence). Trimming removed 1 base at V and 2 bases at J, with 18 bases between. CDR3 sequence (DNA): TGTGCCAGTAGTATAGCCGGAGTCGGGGAGTGGGGCAATCAGCCCCAGCATTTT. Protein product: CASSIAGVGEWGNQPQHF.

This clone was detected only once. This chain joins TRBV10-2 and TRBJ2-1; 12 bases line up with TRBD2. The CDR3 spans 17 residues. The germline CDR1 and CDR2 sequences are WSHSY and SAAADI. J was trimmed by 9 bases and V by 3 bases; bases with no gene match: 12. Written as DNA, the CDR3 is TGCGCCAGCAGTGAACCCCCGGCTAGCGGGGGGGCCGGTGAGCAGTTCTTC. This gives the protein CASSEPPASGGAGEQFF.

V usage is TRBV2 and J usage is TRBJ1-2, with D uncertain. Trimming left V 4 bases short and J 6 bases short, with 9 bases between. CDR3 length equals 12 residues. Per the germline V gene, CDR1 is SNHLY and CDR2 is FYNNEI. The CDR3 DNA reads as TGTGCCAGCAGTGGGAGGGAGGATGGCTACACCTTC. Amino acids: CASSGREDGYTF.

The chain is built from TRBV7-3 and TRBJ2-1, with 10 bases matching TRBD2. The trim removed 8 bases at V and 8 bases at J, leaving 18 bases unmatched. Germline V lookup: CDR1 SGHTA, CDR2 FQGTGA. This CDR3 spans 17 amino acids. CDR3 in DNA: TGTGCCAGCCAGCGGCTGTCTAGCGGGGGCCGCCGGGATGAGCAGTTCTTC. It is translated as CASQRLSSGGRRDEQFF. The variable domain in full, with the rest retrieved from reference TRBV7-3 and TRBJ2-1, is GAGVSQTPSNKVTEKGKYVELRCDPISGHTALYWYRQSLGQGPEFLIYFQGTGAADDSGLPNDRFFAVRPEGSVSTLKIQRTERGDSAVYLCASQRLSSGGRRDEQFFGPGTRLTVL.

This clone has a handful of counts. The chain has TRBV19 and TRBJ1-5, with D uncertain. Deletions cut 9 bases from V and 3 bases from J, with 12 bases between. This CDR3 contains 13 residues. Per germline, CDR1 LNHDA and CDR2 SQIVND (reference sequence). The chain's CDR3 is CASSEGDNQPQHF. CDR3 nucleotide sequence: TGTGCCAGCTCAGAGGGCGACAATCAGCCCCAGCATTTT.

This clone occurred once. CDR3 in amino acids: CASSVGTGASNQPQHF. In nucleotides, the CDR3 is TGTGCCAGCAGTGTAGGGACAGGGGCCAGCAATCAGCCCCAGCATTTT. The chain links TRBV2 to TRBJ1-5; 10 bases agree with TRBD1. Trimming took 4 bases from V and 1 from J; bases not matched to a gene: 4. This CDR3 has 16 amino acids. Germline lookup yields CDR1 SNHLY and CDR2 FYNNEI.

The V gene is TRBV28, the J gene TRBJ1-2; a possible D gene is TRBD1 (6 bases). Trimming removed 8 bases at V and 4 bases at J, with 17 bases between. Per the germline V gene, CDR1 is MDHEN and CDR2 is SYDVKM. This CDR3 region has 14 residues. The CDR3 bases are TGTGCCAGCTCTAGGGGGGGCTCTGGCTATGGCTACACCTTC. Its protein product is CASSRGGSGYGYTF.

This chain joins TRBV13 and TRBJ2-7, with D maybe TRBD1 (5 bases). The germline V gene encodes CDR1 PRHDT and CDR2 FYEKMQ (reference sequence). The CDR3 is made up of 13 amino acids. The V end was cut by 5 bases, the J end by 4 bases, with 12 bases between. For the CDR3, the DNA is TGTGCCAGCAGCCTCCAGGGTGTGTACGAGCAGTACTTC. This gives the protein CASSLQGVYEQYF.

V and J are TRBV6-6 and TRBJ2-7; 12 bases are a match to TRBD1. CDR1 is MNHNY and CDR2 is SVGAGI in the germline V gene (reference sequence). The CDR3 contains 16 residues. The ends lost 4 bases at V and 1 base at J; junction bases unmatched: 5. The CDR3 nucleotides read TGTGCCAGCAGTTCCCGGGACAGGGGGCGGTCCTACGAGCAGTACTTC. As protein: CASSSRDRGRSYEQYF.

The chain is built from TRBV6-6 and TRBJ2-1, with 8 bases identical to TRBD2. The length of the CDR3 is 15 residues. Trimming at V came to 6 bases and at J to 9 bases, leaving 13 bases not matched to a gene. In germline, CDR1 is MNHNY, CDR2 SVGAGI (reference sequence). The CDR3 DNA reads as TGTGCCAGCAGCGGGGGGGCCCTCGAGTCCAGTGAGCAGTTCTTC. It encodes CASSGGALESSEQFF.

Only a few counts were recorded for this clone. Here the CDR3 reads CASSLGLSNQPQHF. DNA for the CDR3: TGCGCCAGCAGCTTGGGTCTGAGCAATCAGCCCCAGCATTTT. The genes are TRBV5-1 and TRBJ1-5; D unresolved. V was pared by 0 bases and J by 1 base, with 5 bases between. The CDR3 runs to 14 residues. The germline CDR1 and CDR2 sequences are SGHRS and YFSETQ. Full variable domain (outside the CDR3, taken from reference TRBV5-1 and TRBJ1-5): KAGVTQTPRYLIKTRGQQVTLSCSPISGHRSVSWYQQTPGQGLQFLFEYFSETQRNKGNFPGRFSGRQFSNSRSEMNVSTLELGDSALYLCASSLGLSNQPQHFGDGTRLSIL.